This TCR beta chain was sequenced for a study of cytomegalovirus exposure and HLA in healthy donors. PCR employed 60 Vbeta and 13 Jbeta primers. Measured with immunoSEQ multiplex PCR; TCRdb has only the in-frame clones, and not every one. Of 150,000 or so clones listed, about three quarters are singletons. V gave up 0 bases and J gave up 6 bases, with 6 bases separating them. Germline V lookup: CDR1 SGHNT, CDR2 YYREEE (reference sequence). The CDR3 extends over 12 amino acids. This clone came up a few times. V usage is TRBV5-4 and J usage is TRBJ1-2; no firm D call. The clonotype originates from a man in his forties in good health and CMV-seropositive. The sample was PBMCs. The CDR3 sequence is CASSLGRDGYTF. Written as DNA, the CDR3 is TGTGCCAGCAGCTTGGGTAGAGATGGCTACACCTTC.